The present T cell receptor (beta chain) was sequenced within a study of T cells in Graves' hyperthyroidism and ophthalmopathy. The germline V gene has CDR1 SGHAT and CDR2 FQNNGV. V dropped 1 base and J dropped 2 bases, with 9 bases sitting between them. The CDR3 runs 14 residues. Authors of the study amplified TCR beta CDR3 regions from RNA transcripts. TCR CDR3 regions were first amplified by RT-PCR with HTBI primers. TCRdb redid the calling of the multiplex PCR reads with MiXCR, one entry per CDR3 protein. This sample carries approximately 360,000 distinct CDR3 sequences, roughly 25% of them seen once, and the ten largest clones take more than 60%. This clonotype came up many times. The antigen remains unidentified. General study findings and limits: Most expanded thyroid clonotypes above 0.001 also appeared in blood. In validation, the model predicted ophthalmopathy. These predictions came a median roughly 7.1 months before onset.

The specimen was blood. The chain uses TRBV11-2 and TRBJ2-7; D perhaps matches TRBD1 (5 bases). The TCR sequence derives from a man in his forties or fifties with Graves' hyperthyroidism. The CDR3 loop is CASSLVDNTYEQYF. The DNA of the CDR3 is TGTGCCAGCAGCTTAGTGGACAATACCTACGAGCAGTACTTC. The full variable domain, completed using reference TRBV11-2 and TRBJ2-7, is EAGVAQSPRYKIIEKRQSVAFWCNPISGHATLYWYQQILGQGPKLLIQFQNNGVVDDSQLPKDRFSAERLKGVDSTLKIQPAKLEDSAVYLCASSLVDNTYEQYFGPGTRLTVT.